This TCR beta chain was sequenced in a study of blood T cell repertoires in COVID-19 (dated by TCRdb to about 2020). For context, the study as a whole: Collaborator samples came from the United States, Italy and Spain and covered acute and convalescent phases of COVID-19. Where available, HLA class I and class II types were taken from metadata supplied by the sample provider and were not determined by assay-based typing. The samples were drawn from the first 160 participants of the ongoing ImmuneRACE study and from 950 to 1,500 subjects provided by 6 global collaborators. The dataset comprised deeply sampled blood TCRbeta repertoires from subjects exposed to, actively infected with, or recovered from COVID-19. The material from the prospective study consisted of cDNA or gDNA derived from T cells, B-cell-depleted T cells, or PBMCs. The repertoires were released in a freely available public database meant as a resource for research on the immune response to SARS-CoV-2. Nearly every sample came with metadata listing a de-identified subject ID, COVID-19 status, age in years and sex. Overall study results and their limits: The amount of clinical and demographic metadata varied by source and participant and was provided uncurated.

Comments on this clone: Its antigen remains undetermined. Per-base qualities were not stored, and no clone one base away is much larger.

Trimming accounts for 2 bases at V and 4 bases at J, while the number of junction bases matched to no gene is 2. The CDR3 spans 14 residues, from the cysteine through the phenylalanine. Only the CDR3 part of the read is kept: 42 bases, read in frame from the first base. The germline V gene specifies SGDLS as CDR1 and YYNGEE as CDR2. Each collaborating institution followed its own protocols to collect whole blood in K2EDTA tubes. For TCRbeta analysis, collaborators shipped samples in one of three forms: frozen whole blood, isolated PBMCs, or DNA extracted from either of those sample types. The immunoSEQ Assay, a bias-controlled multiplex PCR, was used to amplify TCRbeta CDR3 regions from genomic DNA. In the paper's pipeline: The number of nucleated cells in each sample was estimated by amplification of reference gene primers within the assay. Sequence reads were collapsed and filtered to measure the absolute abundance of every unique TCRbeta CDR3 rearrangement. For each sample, productive Simpson clonality was calculated by taking the square root of Simpson's diversity index across productive rearrangements. What TCRdb holds here is the immuneACCESS table cut down to in-frame rearrangements. Part of the clones is not present; checked against another copy, under half of the missing clones reflect an unresolved V gene, and the others are unexplained. That table gives V, J and clone size, and the DNA gave D and trimming. Counted in this sample were some 260,000 clones; just over 85% of them appeared once. The ten top clones hold over 1.3% of the sample.

Sequencing was performed on peripheral blood. The receptor's source is a man older than 75 with acute or convalescent COVID-19. The chain joins TRBV9 to TRBJ1-3; TRBD1 agrees with 8 junctional bases. CDR3 loop: CASSVQGAGNTIYF. The nucleotides are TGTGCCAGCAGCGTCCAGGGGGCGGGAAACACCATATATTTT.